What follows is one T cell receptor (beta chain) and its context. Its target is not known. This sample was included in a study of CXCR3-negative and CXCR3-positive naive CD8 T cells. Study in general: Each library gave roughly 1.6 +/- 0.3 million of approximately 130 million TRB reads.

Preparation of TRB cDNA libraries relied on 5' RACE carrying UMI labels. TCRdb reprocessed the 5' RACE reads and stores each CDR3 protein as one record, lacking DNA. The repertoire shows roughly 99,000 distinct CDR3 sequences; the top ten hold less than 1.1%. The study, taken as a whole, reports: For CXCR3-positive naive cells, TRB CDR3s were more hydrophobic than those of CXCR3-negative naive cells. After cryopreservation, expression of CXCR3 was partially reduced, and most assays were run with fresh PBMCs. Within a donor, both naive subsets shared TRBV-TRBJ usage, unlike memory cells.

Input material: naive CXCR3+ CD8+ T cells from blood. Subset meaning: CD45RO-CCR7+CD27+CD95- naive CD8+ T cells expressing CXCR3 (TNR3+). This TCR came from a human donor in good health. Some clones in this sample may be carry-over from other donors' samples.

The CDR3 reads CASSQESGDYNEQFF. The rearrangement links TRBV14 to TRBJ2-1; TCRdb outputs TRBD2, but without DNA this stays unchecked. In germline, CDR1 is SGHDN, CDR2 FVKESK. This CDR3 region has 15 residues.